One and the same sample provided the 10 T cell receptor beta chains below, sequenced in a study of beta chain features in type 1 diabetes. Study-level points and caveats: Among patients with Type 1 diabetes, TCRB CDR3s were moderately but significantly shorter in every one of the four CD4+ subsets.

Sequenced material consisted of expressed TCRB transcripts (all of the isolated RNA was reverse transcribed). Using immunoSEQ multiplex PCR, the repertoire was profiled, and TCRdb retains in-frame clones only, with some absent. Here the sample spans around 15,000 clones, more than 60% being singletons. No antigen is known for these receptors. The specimen was Tregs from blood. The receptors shown here come from a man aged 25 to 40 with type 1 diabetes.

Regarding this clone: The junction departs from germline at one end; a sequencing error may be responsible. V and J are TRBV4-2 and TRBJ2-7, with D tentatively TRBD1 (6 bases). The CDR3 runs to 15 residues. Germline CDR1 and CDR2: LGHNA and YNFKEQ. The CDR3 DNA sequence: TGTGCCAGCAGCCAAGAGTGGGACATGGCCTACGAGCGGTACTTC. Translated: CASSQEWDMAYERYF.

The chain uses TRBV6-4 and TRBJ2-3; a weak D match, TRBD2 (5 bases). V lost 5 bases, J lost 2 bases, and 14 bases lay in between. Germline-derived CDR1 and CDR2 are MRHNA and SNTAGT. CDR3 length: 15 amino acids. The CDR3 protein is CASSTEGRNTDTQYF. In DNA, the CDR3 is TGTGCCAGCAGTACTGAAGGGAGAAACACAGATACGCAGTATTTT.

This clone was found once. DNA of the CDR3: TGTGCCAGCAGTGAAGGGGCATGGGGAGCCGGGGAGCTGTTTTTT. Amino acid sequence: CASSEGAWGAGELFF. This rearrangement joins TRBV2 to TRBJ2-2; tentatively, D is TRBD2 (5 bases). This CDR3 has 15 residues. Germline CDR1 SNHLY, CDR2 FYNNEI. Trimming shortened V by 1 base and J by 6 bases, and 12 bases separated the two germline ends.

The chain is built from TRBV19 and TRBJ1-5; D may be TRBD1 (5 bases). From germline, CDR1 is LNHDA and CDR2 SQIVND (reference sequence). This CDR3 is 12 amino acids long. The germline V and J ends were trimmed by 4 bases and 4 bases, with 5 bases remaining between them. The CDR3: CASSNRNQPQHF. The DNA of the CDR3 is TGTGCCAGTAGTAACAGGAATCAGCCCCAGCATTTT.

The V call is TRBV5-1, the J call TRBJ2-3, with 8 bases that match TRBD2. Per the germline V gene, CDR1 is SGHRS and CDR2 is YFSETQ. V was pared by 6 bases and J by 1 base, with 7 bases of the junction left unmatched. The CDR3 is 15 residues long. The chain's CDR3 is CASTGGGSGTDTQYF. The CDR3 DNA reads as TGCGCCAGCACCGGGGGGGGCAGCGGCACAGATACGCAGTATTTT.

This clone was observed a handful of times. The V and J genes are TRBV7-2 and TRBJ2-3; D is possibly TRBD2 (7 bases). V was pared by 5 bases and J by 2 bases, with 17 bases between. The germline CDR1 and CDR2 sequences are SGHTA and FQGNSA. The CDR3 spans 16 residues. This chain's CDR3 is CASSEQGAGATDTQYF. The CDR3 bases are TGTGCCAGCAGCGAGCAAGGGGCGGGGGCCACAGATACGCAGTATTTT.

The chain is built from TRBV7-2 and TRBJ1-1; TRBD1 is a possible D gene (6 bases). CDR3 length: 14 amino acids. CDR1 is SGHTA and CDR2 is FQGNSA in the germline V gene. V was pared by 5 bases and J by 9 bases, with 19 bases between. CDR3 residues: CASSQATGTSKAFF. Written as DNA, the CDR3 is TGTGCCAGCAGCCAGGCCACAGGGACGTCTAAAGCTTTCTTT.

The CDR3 DNA reads as TGCGCCAGCAGCTCGGGACAGGGGACTGAAGCTTTCTTT. Residues: CASSSGQGTEAFF. This chain joins TRBV5-1 and TRBJ1-1; 10 nucleotides align to TRBD1. This CDR3 has 13 residues. With 3 bases clipped from V and 5 bases from J, the junction kept 1 base outside the gene matches. The germline gives CDR1 SGHRS, CDR2 YFSETQ.

The chain employs TRBV15 and TRBJ1-1; tentatively, D is TRBD1 (5 bases). Germline V gives CDR1 LNHNV, CDR2 YYDKDF (reference sequence). V was cut by 5 bases and J by 0 bases, with 13 bases left in between. The CDR3 is 15 amino acids. The CDR3 reads CATSGGGALNTEAFF. CDR3 DNA sequence: TGTGCCACCAGCGGGGGAGGGGCACTGAACACTGAAGCTTTCTTT.

CDR3 protein: CASSEGQGGHRTYEQYF. CDR3 nucleotide sequence: TGTGCCAGCAGTGAGGGACAGGGAGGCCACCGCACCTACGAGCAGTACTTC. V usage is TRBV6-1 and J usage is TRBJ2-7, with TRBD1 identical over 9 bases. V dropped 3 bases and J dropped 2; count of bases not matched to a gene: 11. The CDR3 sequence is 17 residues long. Germline lookup yields CDR1 MNHNS and CDR2 SASEGT.